These 28 T cell receptor beta chains originate from one sample sequenced in a study of blood T cell repertoires in COVID-19. The method was immunoSEQ multiplex PCR; TCRdb's version includes in-frame clones alone and lacks a portion of them. This sample has approximately 170,000 clones, with under 90% found just once. The sample taken for sequencing was peripheral blood. These receptors came from a woman aged 80 or over with active or convalescent COVID-19.

The V and J genes are TRBV2 and TRBJ2-7, with D uncertain. This CDR3 has 14 residues. The germline V and J ends were trimmed by 6 bases and 0 bases, with 12 bases remaining between them. Germline-derived CDR1 and CDR2 are SNHLY and FYNNEI. The CDR3 coding sequence is TGTGCCAGCAGCCGCCCGCCTACCTCCTACGAGCAGTACTTC. Protein product: CASSRPPTSYEQYF.

The chain uses TRBV19 and TRBJ1-5; D unclear. Germline CDR1 is LNHDA and CDR2 is SQIVND (reference sequence). V lost 0 bases to trimming and J lost 2 bases, with 8 bases between them. This CDR3 contains 15 residues. The CDR3 spells CASSIESTGNQPQHF. The CDR3 coding sequence is TGTGCCAGTAGTATAGAATCTACGGGCAATCAGCCCCAGCATTTT.

This chain links TRBV4-1 with TRBJ1-6; D uncertain. V lost 3 bases to trimming and J lost 8 bases, with 8 bases between them. Germline V gives CDR1 MGHRA, CDR2 YSYEKL. There are 13 residues in the CDR3. The CDR3 sequence is CASSHLRDSPLHF. CDR3 DNA sequence: TGCGCCAGCAGCCACTTAAGAGATTCACCCCTCCACTTT.

This chain connects TRBV2 to TRBJ1-5, with 8 bases identical to TRBD1. Losses at the gene ends were 6 bases for V and 6 bases for J; bases not matched to a gene: 10. Germline values: CDR1 SNHLY, CDR2 FYNNEI. The CDR3 loop spans 15 amino acids. The CDR3: CASSPSQGAIQPQHF. The CDR3 nucleotides read TGTGCCAGCAGCCCGAGTCAGGGGGCCATTCAGCCCCAGCATTTT.

This clone was recorded a few times. The V and J genes are TRBV5-6 and TRBJ2-5, with a possible D match to TRBD2 (5 bases). Looked up from germline, CDR1 is SGHDT and CDR2 is YYEEEE. Trimming stripped 0 bases from V and 4 bases from J, with 7 bases between. The CDR3 has 13 residues. CDR3: CASSLVGGETQYF. The DNA of the CDR3 is TGTGCCAGCAGCTTGGTTGGAGGAGAGACCCAGTACTTC.

The chain carries TRBV5-1 and TRBJ1-6; the D gene is possibly TRBD1 (6 bases). V was pared by 3 bases and J by 7 bases, with 11 bases between. Germline lookup yields CDR1 SGHRS and CDR2 YFSETQ. The CDR3 is 14 residues long. CDR3 amino acids: CASSSGQGNSPLHF. In DNA, the CDR3 is TGCGCCAGCAGCTCGGGGCAGGGGAATTCACCCCTCCACTTT.

This rearrangement joins TRBV24-1 to TRBJ2-1, with D unresolved. This CDR3 region has 14 residues. V was cut by 6 bases and J by 3 bases, with 11 bases left in between. CDR1 and CDR2 from the germline V gene are KGHDR and SFDVKD. Here the CDR3 reads CATSSESSYNEQFF. In DNA, the CDR3 is TGTGCCACCAGTAGTGAGAGTAGCTACAATGAGCAGTTCTTC.

The chain has TRBV5-1 and TRBJ2-5; 14 nucleotides match TRBD2. CDR1 is SGHRS and CDR2 is YFSETQ in the germline V gene. Losses at the gene ends were 4 bases for V and 5 bases for J; bases not matched to a gene: 4. The CDR3 consists of 15 residues. The CDR3 here is CASSRGLAGVETQYF. Written as DNA, the CDR3 is TGCGCCAGCAGCCGGGGACTAGCGGGAGTGGAGACCCAGTACTTC.

The chain employs TRBV11-1 and TRBJ2-2; no clear D gene. CDR1 is SGHAT and CDR2 is FQDESV in the germline V gene (reference sequence). The CDR3 consists of 14 residues. Trimming shortened V by 6 bases and J by 1 base, and 9 bases separated the two germline ends. The CDR3 loop reads CASSYRQNTGELFF. CDR3 nucleotide sequence: TGTGCCAGCAGTTACCGACAGAACACCGGGGAGCTGTTTTTT.

The chain combines TRBV19 with TRBJ1-4, with 10 bases aligning to TRBD1. J gave up 5 bases and V 5 bases, and 2 bases lay outside the gene matches. The germline V gene encodes CDR1 LNHDA and CDR2 SQIVND (reference sequence). CDR3 length: 14 residues. The CDR3: CASSSGQGNEKLFF. CDR3 DNA: TGTGCCAGTAGTTCGGGACAGGGGAATGAAAAACTGTTTTTT.

V and J are TRBV20-1 and TRBJ2-7; D not certain. Germline CDR1 and CDR2: DFQATT and SNEGSKA (reference sequence). This CDR3 spans 15 amino acids. With 3 bases removed from V and 4 bases from J, the gap between germline ends came to 19 bases. CDR3 sequence reads: CSASSLESKSYEQYF. Here the CDR3 DNA reads TGCAGTGCTAGTTCCCTCGAGAGCAAGTCGTACGAGCAGTACTTC.

The chain is built from TRBV28 and TRBJ2-7; 7 nucleotides agree with TRBD1. V was pared by 5 bases and J by 3 bases, with 4 bases of the junction left unmatched. The CDR3 runs to 13 residues. The germline CDR1 and CDR2 sequences are MDHEN and SYDVKM. The CDR3 nucleotides read TGTGCCAGCAGTAGAGGGGGCAGCTACGAGCAGTACTTC. This encodes CASSRGGSYEQYF.

This chain joins TRBV21-1 and TRBJ2-2; TRBD2 is taken as the D call from the table, unchecked against the DNA. TRBV21-1 is marked as a pseudogene. The CDR3 extends over 19 amino acids. The CDR3 DNA follows: TGTGCCAGCAGCAAAGATACCGGGACTAGCGTTGGGAACACCGGGGAGCTGTTTTTT. As protein: CASSKDTGTSVGNTGELFF.

The gene calls are TRBV6-5 and TRBJ2-7; 10 bases match TRBD1. The CDR3 is made up of 15 amino acids. Germline-derived CDR1 and CDR2 are MNHEY and SVGAGI. Losses at the gene ends were 6 bases for V and 1 base for J; bases not matched to a gene: 6. CDR3 bases: TGTGCCAGCAGCATACCGGGACAGGGGTCCTACGAGCAGTACTTC. It is translated as CASSIPGQGSYEQYF.

As to this clone: Other DNA sequences within the sample encode an identical CDR3. The rearrangement links TRBV5-4 to TRBJ2-5; 7 bases are a match to TRBD1. This CDR3 region has 13 residues. V was pared by 4 bases and J by 2 bases, with 2 bases of the junction left unmatched. The germline V gene encodes CDR1 SGHNT and CDR2 YYREEE (reference sequence). The CDR3 nucleotides are TGTGCCAGCAGCCCGGACAGGCAAGAGACCCAGTACTTC. This sequence encodes CASSPDRQETQYF.

This chain links TRBV7-9 with TRBJ2-3, with 9 bases identical to TRBD2. This CDR3 region has 16 residues. Unmatched junction bases numbered 8, after V lost 5 bases and J lost 2 bases. Germline values: CDR1 SEHNR, CDR2 FQNEAQ (reference sequence). Written as DNA, the CDR3 is TGTGCCAGCAGCCGAAGACTAGCGGAGATCACAGATACGCAGTATTTT. Amino acids: CASSRRLAEITDTQYF.

This clone was counted only a few times. The gene calls are TRBV9 and TRBJ2-1; maybe TRBD2 (5 bases). From germline, CDR1 is SGDLS and CDR2 YYNGEE. The CDR3 runs to 18 residues. V lost 2 bases and J 0 bases, leaving 18 bases between the germline ends. CDR3 bases: TGTGCCAGCAGCGTCGCCCCGGCTAGCAAGAGCTCCTACAATGAGCAGTTCTTC. Amino acids: CASSVAPASKSSYNEQFF. The entire variable domain, with the rest obtained from reference TRBV9 and TRBJ2-1, is as follows: DSGVTQTPKHLITATGQRVTLRCSPRSGDLSVYWYQQSLDQGLQFLIQYYNGEERAKGNILERFSAQQFPDLHSELNLSSLELGDSALYFCASSVAPASKSSYNEQFFGPGTRLTVL.

The rearrangement uses TRBV9 and TRBJ2-5, with 9 bases lining up with TRBD1. Germline CDR1 SGDLS, CDR2 YYNGEE. This CDR3 region has 18 residues. The V segment lost 1 base and the J segment 5 bases; nucleotides outside the gene matches: 15. The DNA of the CDR3 is TGTGCCAGCAGCGTAACTACCGGGACAGGGATTGGGGAGGAGACCCAGTACTTC. It translates to CASSVTTGTGIGEETQYF.

This chain's CDR3 is CASSLIGTNIREETQYF. In nucleotides, the CDR3 is TGTGCCAGCAGTTTAATAGGGACAAATATTCGGGAAGAGACCCAGTACTTC. V usage is TRBV27 and J usage is TRBJ2-5; maybe TRBD1 (6 bases). The V gene's germline CDR1 is MNHEY and CDR2 SMNVEV (reference sequence). V was cut by 2 bases and J by 3 bases, with 19 bases left in between. CDR3 length: 17 residues.

V gene TRBV7-8 combines with J gene TRBJ1-6, with 8 bases that match TRBD1. Losses at the gene ends were 5 bases for V and 10 bases for J; bases not matched to a gene: 10. Germline V gene data show CDR1 as SGHVS and CDR2 as FQNEAQ. CDR3 length equals 15 residues. The CDR3 here is CASSAGQGFGSPLHF. CDR3 DNA sequence: TGTGCCAGCAGCGCCGGACAGGGATTTGGATCACCCCTCCACTTT.

This chain joins TRBV2 and TRBJ1-1; the D is unclear. The CDR3 totals 14 residues. The ends were cut back, 7 bases at V and 2 bases at J, with 14 bases in the middle. Germline CDR1 reads SNHLY; CDR2 reads FYNNEI. CDR3 region: CASTEGAANTEAFF. The CDR3 DNA reads TGTGCCAGCACCGAGGGAGCAGCAAACACTGAAGCTTTCTTT.

The CDR3 coding sequence is TGTGCCAGCAGCCTAGGGACAGGGGACAATGAGCAGTTCTTC. Its translation is CASSLGTGDNEQFF. V and J are TRBV3-1 (or the pseudogene TRBV3-2) and TRBJ2-1; 10 bases align to TRBD1. This CDR3 region has 14 residues. CDR1 LGHDT and CDR2 YNNKEL come from the germline V gene (reference sequence). The trim removed 4 bases at V and 5 bases at J, leaving 2 bases unmatched.

This chain uses TRBV28 with TRBJ1-2; D may be TRBD1 (6 bases). The length of the CDR3 is 13 residues. Trimming shortened V by 6 bases and J by 4 bases, and 12 bases separated the two germline ends. The germline V gene encodes CDR1 MDHEN and CDR2 SYDVKM. The CDR3 here is CASRYRVGYGYTF. CDR3 DNA sequence: TGTGCCAGCAGATACAGGGTTGGCTATGGCTACACCTTC.

J is TRBJ2-7 and V is TRBV11-2; TRBD1 aligns across 8 bases. CDR3 length equals 14 residues. Unmatched junction bases numbered 7, after V lost 4 bases and J lost 5 bases. Germline loops: CDR1 SGHAT, CDR2 FQNNGV. Written as DNA, the CDR3 is TGTGCCAGCAGCTGGGGTCAGGGGGCGAACGAGCAGTACTTC. Protein product: CASSWGQGANEQYF.

V and J are TRBV18 and TRBJ2-1; D might be TRBD2 (6 bases). V shed 0 bases and J shed 5 bases, with 17 bases lying between them. This CDR3 spans 17 amino acids. Germline V gives CDR1 KGHSH, CDR2 LQKENI. CDR3 loop: CASSPPGGSPRDNEQFF. The CDR3 bases are TGTGCCAGCTCACCACCGGGGGGTTCCCCAAGGGACAATGAGCAGTTCTTC.

The chain recombines TRBV6-1 with TRBJ1-2; no clear D gene. Looked up from germline, CDR1 is MNHNS and CDR2 is SASEGT. Trimming removed 2 bases from V and 2 bases from J, with 9 bases in between. CDR3 length: 14 amino acids. CDR3 DNA sequence: TGTGCCAGCAGTGAAAACAACAGAAACTATGGCTACACCTTC. Translating gives CASSENNRNYGYTF.

The sample holds a few counts of this clone. J is TRBJ2-1 and V is TRBV29-1, with D perhaps TRBD1 (6 bases). Germline V gene lookup returns CDR1 SQVTM and CDR2 ANQGSEA. The CDR3 length is 14 residues. Trimming took 5 bases from V and 0 from J, leaving 11 bases between them. This chain's CDR3 is CSVRQASSYNEQFF. The CDR3 DNA reads as TGCAGCGTTCGACAGGCCAGCTCCTACAATGAGCAGTTCTTC.

The rearrangement links TRBV28 to TRBJ2-1; no firm D call. With 3 bases removed from V and 0 bases from J, the gap between germline ends came to 9 bases. Looked up from germline, CDR1 is MDHEN and CDR2 is SYDVKM. This CDR3 is 15 amino acids long. CDR3 nucleotides: TGTGCCAGCAGTTTGTCGCGGAGCTCCTACAATGAGCAGTTCTTC. Protein product: CASSLSRSSYNEQFF.